A selection of T cell receptor beta chains follows, all from one sample in a study of glioma-infiltrating T cells after dendritic cell vaccination. Clones were sequenced by immunoSEQ multiplex PCR, and TCRdb holds only the in-frame ones, with some missing. Counted here are 99,000 or so clones, roughly 89% occurring once; the ten biggest clones make up approximately 2.7%. Sequences were derived from blood, sampled after dendritic cell vaccination. Receptors originate from a human donor with glioblastoma. CDR3s leave out the opening cysteine and the closing phenylalanine or tryptophan.

j_call: TRBJ1-1
v_call: TRBV5-1
cdr3_aa: ASSLDRGGEAF

j_call: TRBJ2-7
v_call: TRBV4-1
cdr3_aa: ASSPFGGLSYEQY

j_call: TRBJ2-1
v_call: TRBV27
cdr3_aa: ASSAGHEQF

j_call: TRBJ1-3
v_call: TRBV6-1
cdr3_aa: ASSLIQGSGNTIY

j_call: TRBJ2-5
v_call: TRBV2
cdr3_aa: ASELGGEETQY

j_call: TRBJ2-5
v_call: TRBV14
cdr3_aa: ASSHMQGWEQY

j_call: TRBJ1-2
v_call: TRBV11-2
cdr3_aa: ASSPGDNYGYT

j_call: TRBJ2-2
v_call: TRBV21-1
cdr3_aa: ASSKERYGSFAGELF

j_call: TRBJ1-1
v_call: TRBV20-1
cdr3_aa: SARLGNEAF

j_call: TRBJ1-1
v_call: TRBV27
cdr3_aa: ASSLSRGQGQTEAF

j_call: TRBJ2-3
v_call: TRBV11-1
cdr3_aa: ASSPRLAGVLSTDTQY

j_call: TRBJ2-7
v_call: TRBV5-6
cdr3_aa: ASSLAPGGEQY

j_call: TRBJ2-5
v_call: TRBV5-1
cdr3_aa: ASSSDRGTGETQY

j_call: TRBJ2-1
v_call: TRBV4-1
cdr3_aa: ASSQVGSYGEQF

j_call: TRBJ2-5
v_call: TRBV9
cdr3_aa: ASSGGLAGPQETQY

j_call: TRBJ2-1
v_call: TRBV18
cdr3_aa: ASSPPQRGISYNEQF

j_call: TRBJ2-3
v_call: TRBV6-1
cdr3_aa: ASSGRLAGRTDTQY

j_call: TRBJ1-2
v_call: TRBV2
cdr3_aa: ASSEVGSYGYT

j_call: TRBJ2-7
v_call: TRBV2
cdr3_aa: ASSGGQEPY

j_call: TRBJ2-7
v_call: TRBV7-3
cdr3_aa: ASSSAGGSYEQY

j_call: TRBJ2-5
v_call: TRBV5-1
cdr3_aa: ASSLSGTGIGETQY

j_call: TRBJ2-3
v_call: TRBV7-9
cdr3_aa: ASSLGGTSGDTQY

j_call: TRBJ2-7
v_call: TRBV6-1
cdr3_aa: ASSSLAGGYEQY

j_call: TRBJ1-4
v_call: TRBV30
cdr3_aa: AWTPGQGNEKLF

j_call: TRBJ2-7
v_call: TRBV6-6
cdr3_aa: ASKWTSGGVYEQY

j_call: TRBJ2-3
v_call: TRBV7-6
cdr3_aa: ASSSLAGAPTDTQY

j_call: TRBJ1-3
v_call: TRBV12-5
cdr3_aa: ASGLGEERGNTIY

j_call: TRBJ2-7
v_call: TRBV7-9
cdr3_aa: ASSSGGEQY

j_call: TRBJ2-7
v_call: TRBV7-2
cdr3_aa: ASSLVFFGAGRTYEQY

j_call: TRBJ1-2
v_call: TRBV30
cdr3_aa: AWKRGGSGYT

j_call: TRBJ2-5
v_call: TRBV7-9
cdr3_aa: ASGGEETQY

j_call: TRBJ2-3
v_call: TRBV7-9
cdr3_aa: ASSLTGRDTQY

j_call: TRBJ2-7
v_call: TRBV2
cdr3_aa: ASSPAGDGYEQY

j_call: TRBJ2-1
v_call: TRBV6-5
cdr3_aa: ASQLAVDNEQF

j_call: TRBJ2-5
v_call: TRBV7-9
cdr3_aa: ASSLEDKPQETQY

j_call: TRBJ1-2
v_call: TRBV6-5
cdr3_aa: ASTRQGRYGYT

j_call: TRBJ1-2
v_call: TRBV29-1
cdr3_aa: SVRFPSTYGYT

j_call: TRBJ2-5
v_call: TRBV7-3
cdr3_aa: ASTLTGGWMETQY

j_call: TRBJ1-1
v_call: TRBV5-5
cdr3_aa: ASSSGGAGNTEAF

j_call: TRBJ2-7
v_call: TRBV5-1
cdr3_aa: ASSLGTGGLFYEQY

j_call: TRBJ2-1
v_call: TRBV19
cdr3_aa: ASSTGTSRDNEQF

j_call: TRBJ1-2
v_call: TRBV5-1
cdr3_aa: ASSLEVNRADGYT

j_call: TRBJ2-3
v_call: TRBV27
cdr3_aa: ASRNLDTQY

j_call: TRBJ2-1
v_call: TRBV4-2
cdr3_aa: ASSQDQVTNEQF

j_call: TRBJ2-4
v_call: TRBV7-9
cdr3_aa: ASRKGGTDRGSIQY

j_call: TRBJ2-7
v_call: TRBV7-2
cdr3_aa: ASSLRDSYEQY

j_call: TRBJ1-4
v_call: TRBV30
cdr3_aa: AWRAPSQGVMEKLF

j_call: TRBJ1-2
v_call: TRBV9
cdr3_aa: ASRGEGGDYGYT

j_call: TRBJ1-1
v_call: TRBV10-1
cdr3_aa: ASSEGSMLNTEAF

j_call: TRBJ2-1
v_call: TRBV14
cdr3_aa: ASSPGGSSGLNEQF

j_call: TRBJ1-5
v_call: TRBV5-1
cdr3_aa: ASSLGGLENQPQH

j_call: TRBJ2-2
v_call: TRBV7-9
cdr3_aa: ASSLGTSGTGELF

j_call: TRBJ2-7
v_call: TRBV6-5
cdr3_aa: ASSYSSGGYEQY

j_call: TRBJ2-1
v_call: TRBV4-2
cdr3_aa: ASSQAPRLAGRYNEQF

j_call: TRBJ1-2
v_call: TRBV4-1
cdr3_aa: ASSQVLGLLRSGYT